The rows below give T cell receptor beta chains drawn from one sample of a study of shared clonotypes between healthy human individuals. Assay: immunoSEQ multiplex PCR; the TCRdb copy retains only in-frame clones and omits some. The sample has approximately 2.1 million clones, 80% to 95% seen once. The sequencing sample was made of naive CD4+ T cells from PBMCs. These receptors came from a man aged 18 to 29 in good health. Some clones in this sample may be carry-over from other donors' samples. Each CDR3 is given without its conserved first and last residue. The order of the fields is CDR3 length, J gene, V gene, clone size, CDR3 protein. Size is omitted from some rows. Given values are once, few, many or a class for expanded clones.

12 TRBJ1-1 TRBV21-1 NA ASERGCLNTEAF
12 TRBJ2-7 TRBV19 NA ASSMVGQVGEQY
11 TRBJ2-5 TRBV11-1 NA ASSLAPQETQY
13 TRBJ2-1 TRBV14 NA ASSQSRGRYNEQF
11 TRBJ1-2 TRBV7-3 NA ASTADRAYGYT
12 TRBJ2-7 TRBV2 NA ASNLDTGSYEQY
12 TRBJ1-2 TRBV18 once ASSPDLFSYGYT
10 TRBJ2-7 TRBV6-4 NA ARGGGSGEQY
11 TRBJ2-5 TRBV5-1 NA ASSFSGEETQY
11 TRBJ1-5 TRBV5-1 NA ASSLSGNQPQH
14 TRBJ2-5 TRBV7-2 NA ASSLNVGGPGETQY
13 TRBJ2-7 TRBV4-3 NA ASSRSSRGRYEQY
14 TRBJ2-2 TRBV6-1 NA ASSETPSLGTGELF
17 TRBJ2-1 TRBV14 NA ASSQDRLAGGDTYNEQF